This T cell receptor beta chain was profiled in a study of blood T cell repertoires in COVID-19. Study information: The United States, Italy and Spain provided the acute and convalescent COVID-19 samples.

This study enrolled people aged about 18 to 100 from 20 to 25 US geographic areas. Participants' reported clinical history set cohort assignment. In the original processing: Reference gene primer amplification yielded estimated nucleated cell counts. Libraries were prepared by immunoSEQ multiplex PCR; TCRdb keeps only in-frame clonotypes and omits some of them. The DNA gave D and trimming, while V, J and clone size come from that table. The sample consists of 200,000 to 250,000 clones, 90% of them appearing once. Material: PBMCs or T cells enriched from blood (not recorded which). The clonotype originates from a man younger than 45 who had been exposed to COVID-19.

The CDR3 DNA is TGTGCCAGCGGCGACAGGGGGAAGAACGAGCAGTACTTC. It codes for CASGDRGKNEQYF. The chain is built from TRBV19 and TRBJ2-7, with 9 bases fitting TRBD1. CDR1 and CDR2 from the germline V gene are LNHDA and SQIVND (reference sequence). There are 13 residues in the CDR3. V lost 9 bases to trimming and J lost 5 bases; unmatched junction nucleotides: 8.